A single sample is the source of the 6 T cell receptor beta chains below, sequenced in a study of blood T cell repertoires in COVID-19. Some clones are missing from TCRdb's copy, which holds only in-frame ones; the method was immunoSEQ multiplex PCR. The data contain some 160,000 clones, about 89% of them seen just once; the ten biggest clones take up approximately 3%. Source material: peripheral blood. The receptor set was obtained from a man between 60 and 75 years old with acute or convalescent COVID-19.

The chain links TRBV18 to TRBJ1-3; 9 bases fit TRBD1. V was pared by 3 bases and J by 0 bases, with 3 bases of the junction left unmatched. The V gene's germline CDR1 is KGHSH and CDR2 LQKENI. The CDR3 sequence is 16 residues long. As DNA, the CDR3 is TGTGCCAGCTCACCGGGACAGGGTTCCTCTGGAAACACCATATATTTT. Its protein is CASSPGQGSSGNTIYF.

V is TRBV19 and J is TRBJ1-2; TRBD1 might be the D (5 bases). CDR1 is LNHDA and CDR2 is SQIVND in the germline V gene (reference sequence). This CDR3 has 14 residues. V gave up 5 bases and J gave up 9 bases, with 19 bases separating them. For the CDR3, the DNA is TGTGCCAGTAGTGCCCTGACAGAGCCAGGGAGCTACACCTTC. Protein sequence: CASSALTEPGSYTF.

This chain connects TRBV19 to TRBJ2-5; possible D gene TRBD2, 7 bases. The CDR3 is 18 residues long. Trimming removed 5 bases from V and 2 bases from J, with 24 bases in between. Germline CDR1 reads LNHDA; CDR2 reads SQIVND (reference sequence). CDR3 residues: CASSGRGVPQGMQETQYF. In DNA form, the CDR3 reads TGTGCCAGTAGTGGCCGGGGGGTCCCACAGGGTATGCAAGAGACCCAGTACTTC.

The gene calls are TRBV24-1 and TRBJ1-2, with 9 bases fitting TRBD1. Germline-derived CDR1 and CDR2 are KGHDR and SFDVKD. After removal of 4 bases from V and 1 base from J, the junction contained 6 bases not matched to a gene. The CDR3 has 16 amino acids. DNA of the CDR3: TGTGCCACCAGTGAATCCGGGACAGGGTTTAACTATGGCTACACCTTC. Translating it yields CATSESGTGFNYGYTF.

The chain joins TRBV24-1 to TRBJ1-6; perhaps TRBD1 as D (5 bases). Trimming left V 0 bases short and J 2 bases short, with 19 bases between. Germline CDR1 is KGHDR and CDR2 is SFDVKD. The CDR3 contains 20 residues. The CDR3 is CATSDLLGSGIGTYNSPLHF. CDR3 nucleotide sequence: TGTGCCACCAGTGATTTGCTAGGTTCAGGGATAGGAACCTATAATTCACCCCTCCACTTT.

The chain employs TRBV6-5 and TRBJ2-7, with no clear D. Trimming took off 11 bases at V and 0 bases at J, with 14 bases between the two ends. CDR3 length equals 13 residues. From germline, CDR1 is MNHEY and CDR2 SVGAGI. The DNA of the CDR3 is TGTGCCGCCCTGGGCACAAACTCCTACGAGCAGTACTTC. Its translation: CAALGTNSYEQYF.